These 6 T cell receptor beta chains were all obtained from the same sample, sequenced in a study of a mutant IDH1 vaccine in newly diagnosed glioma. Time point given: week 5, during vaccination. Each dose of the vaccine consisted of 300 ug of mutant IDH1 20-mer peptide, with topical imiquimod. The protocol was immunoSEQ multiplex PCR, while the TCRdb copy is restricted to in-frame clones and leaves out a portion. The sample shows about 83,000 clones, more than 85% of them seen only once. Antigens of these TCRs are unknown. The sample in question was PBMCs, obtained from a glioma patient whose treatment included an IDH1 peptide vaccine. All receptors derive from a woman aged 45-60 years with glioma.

CDR3 region: CASSYRGSGANVLTF. Written as DNA, the CDR3 is TGTGCCAGCAGTTACAGGGGTTCTGGGGCCAACGTCCTGACTTTC. The chain has TRBV6-6 and TRBJ2-6, with a weak D call TRBD1 (5 bases). Germline V gene lookup returns CDR1 MNHNY and CDR2 SVGAGI (reference sequence). V shed 2 bases and J shed 1 base, with 6 bases lying between them. The CDR3 has 15 residues.

CDR3 sequence: CASSYRGGYTF. For the CDR3, the DNA is TGTGCCAGCAGCTACAGGGGTGGCTACACCTTC. The chain couples TRBV11-1 to TRBJ1-2; 7 bases map to TRBD1. Germline loops: CDR1 SGHAT, CDR2 FQDESV (reference sequence). V gave up 4 bases and J gave up 7 bases; unmatched junction bases: 0. This CDR3 region has 11 residues.

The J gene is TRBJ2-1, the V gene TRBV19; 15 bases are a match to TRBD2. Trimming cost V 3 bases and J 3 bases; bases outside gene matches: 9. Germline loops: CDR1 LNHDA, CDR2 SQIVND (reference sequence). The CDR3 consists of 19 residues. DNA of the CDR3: TGTGCCAGTAGTATCCGGACTAGCGGGAGGGACGGGGGCTACAATGAGCAGTTCTTC. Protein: CASSIRTSGRDGGYNEQFF.

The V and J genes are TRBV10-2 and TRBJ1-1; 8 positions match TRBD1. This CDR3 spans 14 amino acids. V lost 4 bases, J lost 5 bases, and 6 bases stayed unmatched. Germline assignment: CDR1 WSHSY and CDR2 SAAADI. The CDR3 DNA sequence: TGCGCCAGCAGTGCCGGACAGGGTATGACTGAAGCTTTCTTT. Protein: CASSAGQGMTEAFF.

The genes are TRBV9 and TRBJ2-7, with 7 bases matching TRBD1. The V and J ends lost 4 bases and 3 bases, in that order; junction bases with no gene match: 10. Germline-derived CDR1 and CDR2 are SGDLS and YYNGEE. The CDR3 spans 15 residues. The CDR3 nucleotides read TGTGCCAGCAGCCCCCGGACAGGAGAGAGCTACGAGCAGTACTTC. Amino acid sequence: CASSPRTGESYEQYF.

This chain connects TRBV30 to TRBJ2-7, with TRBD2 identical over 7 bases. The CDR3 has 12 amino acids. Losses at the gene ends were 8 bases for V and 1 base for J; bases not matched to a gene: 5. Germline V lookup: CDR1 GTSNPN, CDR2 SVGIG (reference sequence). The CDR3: CAASGGSYEQYF. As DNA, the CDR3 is TGTGCCGCTTCCGGGGGGTCCTACGAGCAGTACTTC.